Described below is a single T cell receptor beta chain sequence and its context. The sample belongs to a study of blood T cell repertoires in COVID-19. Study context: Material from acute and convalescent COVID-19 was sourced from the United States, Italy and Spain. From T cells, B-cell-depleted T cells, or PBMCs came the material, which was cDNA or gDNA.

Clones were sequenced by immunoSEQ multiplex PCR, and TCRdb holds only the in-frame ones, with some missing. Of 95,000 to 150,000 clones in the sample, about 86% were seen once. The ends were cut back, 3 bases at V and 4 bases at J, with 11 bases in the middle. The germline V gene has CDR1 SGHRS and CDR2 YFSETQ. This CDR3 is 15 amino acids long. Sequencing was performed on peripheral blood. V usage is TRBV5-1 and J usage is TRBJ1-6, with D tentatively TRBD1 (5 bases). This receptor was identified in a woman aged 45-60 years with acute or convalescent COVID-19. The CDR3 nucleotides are TGCGCCAGCAGCTCAGAGACAGATTATAATTCACCCCTCCACTTT. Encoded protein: CASSSETDYNSPLHF.